This TCR beta chain comes out of a study of identical twins. Via MiXCR, TCRdb re-called the 5' RACE reads, giving one row per CDR3 protein. The sample holds just over 450,000 distinct CDR3 sequences, 12% to 15% seen once. This clonotype showed up just once. The CDR3 has 20 amino acids. The ends lost 0 bases at V and 2 bases at J; junction bases unmatched: 15. CDR1 and CDR2 (germline): DFQATT, SNEGSKA (reference sequence). These data were also filed under a second study, of yellow fever vaccine responses in identical twins.

Sequencing was carried out using CD4+ T cells sorted from blood. This rearrangement joins TRBV20-1 to TRBJ2-4; 11 bases map to TRBD2. This receptor was obtained from a woman younger than 35 in good health. The CDR3 spells CSARDFSLAGGPITKNIQYF. In DNA form, the CDR3 reads TGCAGTGCTAGAGATTTTAGTCTAGCGGGGGGCCCAATAACCAAAAACATTCAGTACTTC.